This T cell receptor (beta chain) emerged from a study of T cell repertoires in cytomegalovirus infection (dated by TCRdb to between 2018 and 2021). Turning to the overall study: The peptide stimulations were aimed at well-studied HLA-B-restricted epitopes as well as recently identified HLA-C-restricted CMV epitopes, whose presentation resists viral immunomodulation. The HLA type of each donor mattered for the analysis, because public TCR beta signatures pointed to carriage of CMV infection along with the matching HLA type.

Sequencing used an Illumina HiSeq 1500. TCRdb itself trimmed the public reads at Q25 with fastp, ran MiXCR and retained productive beta chains. CDR3 protein sequences are deduplicated, and each keeps its most common genes and DNA. The sample has roughly 920,000 distinct CDR3 sequences on record, roughly 31% of them singletons. The ten largest clones add up to around 15% of the sample. The treatment or condition label on this specimen signifies: in vitro stimulation with specific CMV peptide epitopes to enrich CMV-specific T cells. The study at large found these results: Carriers of CMV infection plus the relevant HLA type were discriminated by the cumulative frequency of public TCR beta family members in the study cohort and in an independent approximately 400-donor cohort. The ex vivo response was dominated by HLA-C-restricted CMV-specific TCR beta clonotypes, which also provided the single most frequent clonotype in two of eight donors.

The sample holds a few counts of this clonotype. It has no known antigen specificity. It has no much larger one-base neighbor in the sample; base qualities were not kept. CDR3 length: 13 amino acids, cysteine to phenylalanine. The retained sequence is limited to the CDR3, 39 bases, with the frame set at the first base. The germline ends are 10 bases apart after V is trimmed by 3 bases and J by 6 bases. The sample consisted of cultured CD8+ T cells from PBMCs, taken from culture after CMV antigen stimulation. The chain uses TRBV12-3 or TRBV12-4 and TRBJ2-3, with the identity of the D gene unclear. The receptor comes from a human donor in good health (CMV status not recorded). Some clones in this sample may be carry-over from other donors' samples. The CDR3 region has the sequence CASSFLGSDTQYF. The DNA is TGTGCCAGCAGTTTTCTTGGATCCGATACGCAGTATTTT.